Below, 6 T cell receptor beta chains from the same sample are listed, as sequenced in a study of blood T cells in healthy people across ages. PCR was performed a second time for 7 to 11 cycles using a sample-barcoded 5' primer and a J-beta primer mix. TCRdb re-called the 5' RACE reads with MiXCR, one entry per CDR3 protein. The sample yields 920,000 or so distinct CDR3 sequences, around 45% seen once. Sample: blood. These receptors were taken from a woman in her sixties or seventies in good health.

This chain connects TRBV18 to TRBJ1-6, with 7 positions matching TRBD1. Germline CDR1 and CDR2: KGHSH and LQKENI. V lost 3 bases to trimming and J lost 7 bases; unmatched junction nucleotides: 12. There are 17 residues in the CDR3. The CDR3 loop is CASSPFETGSGNSPLHF. The CDR3 nucleotides are TGTGCCAGCTCACCGTTCGAGACAGGGTCGGGGAATTCACCCCTCCACTTT.

This clonotype was seen a single time. The rearrangement uses TRBV27 and TRBJ1-5; perhaps TRBD1 as D (6 bases). This CDR3 region has 14 residues. The V and J ends lost 3 bases and 6 bases respectively, with 12 bases between them. Looked up from germline, CDR1 is MNHEY and CDR2 is SMNVEV (reference sequence). The CDR3 region has the DNA TGTGCCAGCAGTTTTGCGGGGGCAGGTCAGCCCCAGCATTTT. This codes for CASSFAGAGQPQHF.

CDR3 region: CASTDRGDNEQYF. CDR3 sequence (DNA): TGTGCCAGCACCGATCGGGGTGACAACGAGCAGTACTTC. The genes are TRBV6-5 and TRBJ2-7, with D tentatively TRBD2 (5 bases). CDR1 is MNHEY and CDR2 is SVGAGI in the germline V gene. With 7 bases removed from V and 5 bases from J, the gap between germline ends came to 15 bases. The CDR3 is made up of 13 amino acids.

This clonotype was counted a few times. The genes are TRBV5-1 and TRBJ2-7; 7 bases are a match to TRBD1. This CDR3 region has 13 residues. Germline V gene sequence: CDR1 SGHRS, CDR2 YFSETQ. The ends lost 0 bases at V and 9 bases at J; junction bases unmatched: 6. The chain's CDR3 is CASSLGDRQGQYF. For the CDR3, the DNA is TGCGCCAGCAGCTTGGGTGACCGACAGGGGCAGTACTTC.

This sequence joins TRBV6-5 and TRBJ2-7; 7 nucleotides match TRBD1. The DNA matches TRBJ2-5 better at its end, which makes the J call doubtful. Germline V lookup: CDR1 MNHEY, CDR2 SVGAGI. CDR3 length: 13 amino acids. CDR3 loop: CASSTTGKETQYF. CDR3 DNA: TGTGCCAGCAGTACGACAGGGAAAGAGACCCAGTACTTC.

The chain joins TRBV27 to TRBJ2-3; 8 bases align to TRBD1. The CDR3 is 14 amino acids. Germline loops: CDR1 MNHEY, CDR2 SMNVEV (reference sequence). The V segment lost 3 bases and the J segment 4 bases; nucleotides outside the gene matches: 3. Here the CDR3 reads CASSFSTGADTQYF. The CDR3 nucleotides read TGTGCCAGCAGTTTCTCGACAGGGGCAGATACGCAGTATTTT.